Listed here are 19 T cell receptor beta chains from one sample, sequenced in a study of identical twins. Each CDR3 protein gets one entry after TCRdb re-called the 5' RACE reads with MiXCR. Of around 340,000 distinct CDR3 sequences in the sample, 9% were seen once. The sample consisted of naive T cells sorted from blood. The source is a woman aged 45-65 years in good health.

The chain recombines TRBV5-1 with TRBJ2-1; D perhaps matches TRBD2 (6 bases). Germline lookup yields CDR1 SGHRS and CDR2 YFSETQ. Trimming took off 1 base at V and 9 bases at J, with 17 bases between the two ends. This CDR3 is built from 15 residues. The CDR3 sequence is CASSLSTREAGEQFF. CDR3 nucleotides: TGCGCCAGCAGCTTGTCGACCCGGGAAGCGGGTGAGCAGTTCTTC.

This clonotype was seen only a few times. This chain connects TRBV20-1 to TRBJ1-3; a possible D gene is TRBD1 (5 bases). V dropped 0 bases and J dropped 7 bases, with 10 bases sitting between them. Germline assignment: CDR1 DFQATT and CDR2 SNEGSKA (reference sequence). The CDR3 runs 13 residues. CDR3 DNA: TGCAGTGCTAGAGATGGACGGGGGAACACCATATATTTT. Encoded protein: CSARDGRGNTIYF.

At least ten counts were recorded for this clonotype. This rearrangement joins TRBV12-3 or TRBV12-4 to TRBJ1-5, with D possibly TRBD1 on 6 matching bases. V was clipped by 6 bases and J by 7 bases, with 13 bases between them. The CDR3 is 13 residues long. CDR3 bases: TGTGCCAGCAGCATGACAGGATCCCAGCCCCAGCATTTT. This codes for CASSMTGSQPQHF.

This clonotype appeared a few times. The CDR3 DNA follows: TGTGCCAGCAGCCGCCTAGCGGGAGAAGATACGCAGTATTTT. Translated, it gives CASSRLAGEDTQYF. The genes are TRBV5-6 and TRBJ2-3, with 10 bases aligning to TRBD2. The CDR3 has 14 residues. The germline CDR1 and CDR2 sequences are SGHDT and YYEEEE. Trimming at V came to 4 bases and at J to 5 bases, leaving 4 bases not matched to a gene. Complete variable domain (other parts from reference TRBV5-6 and TRBJ2-3): DAGVTQSPTHLIKTRGQQVTLRCSPKSGHDTVSWYQQALGQGPQFIFQYYEEEERQRGNFPDRFSGHQFPNYSSELNVNALLLGDSALYLCASSRLAGEDTQYFGPGTRLTVL.

In its sample, this clonotype was seen a few times. The chain is built from TRBV21-1 and TRBJ1-5; the table gives TRBD1 as D, unverified against the DNA. TRBV21-1 is labeled a pseudogene. The CDR3 has 16 residues. This CDR3 is CASSSDREGRNQPQHF. CDR3 sequence (DNA): TGTGCCAGCAGCAGTGACAGGGAGGGAAGGAATCAGCCCCAGCATTTT.

This chain joins TRBV11-3 and TRBJ2-1; 11 positions match TRBD2. There are 17 residues in the CDR3. V was clipped by 6 bases and J by 0 bases; unmatched bases: 7. Germline V gene sequence: CDR1 SGHNT, CDR2 YENEEA. This CDR3 reads CASRGTSGGLSYNEQFF. The CDR3 DNA is TGTGCCAGCAGAGGGACTAGCGGTGGGCTCTCCTACAATGAGCAGTTCTTC. Full variable domain (rest looked up from reference TRBV11-3 and TRBJ2-1): EAGVVQSPRYKIIEKKQPVAFWCNPISGHNTLYWYLQNLGQGPELLIRYENEEAVDDSQLPKDRFSAERLKGVDSTLKIQPAELGDSAVYLCASRGTSGGLSYNEQFFGPGTRLTVL.

This clonotype was counted a few times. This chain links TRBV20-1 with TRBJ2-5; D is perhaps TRBD2 (6 bases). The germline V and J ends were trimmed by 0 bases and 1 base, with 12 bases remaining between them. The CDR3 consists of 15 residues. From germline, CDR1 is DFQATT and CDR2 SNEGSKA (reference sequence). The CDR3 DNA sequence: TGCAGTGCTAGAGATTGGGGGGAACCCCAAGAGACCCAGTACTTC. Amino acids: CSARDWGEPQETQYF.

The chain carries TRBV20-1 and TRBJ2-5, with unresolved D. CDR3 length: 12 residues. The V gene's germline CDR1 is DFQATT and CDR2 SNEGSKA (reference sequence). Trimming removed 6 bases at V and 2 bases at J, with 10 bases between. CDR3 sequence (DNA): TGCAGTGCCATGACATCACAAGAGACCCAGTACTTC. Translating it yields CSAMTSQETQYF.

This clonotype was found a few times. The chain carries TRBV10-2 and TRBJ2-7; 7 bases agree with TRBD1. CDR3 length equals 14 residues. Germline V gives CDR1 WSHSY, CDR2 SAAADI. V lost 6 bases to trimming and J lost 9 bases; unmatched junction nucleotides: 14. As DNA, the CDR3 is TGCGCCAGCAGGCCAGGACAGGAACTCCTGGGGCAGTACTTC. Protein sequence: CASRPGQELLGQYF.

This clonotype was seen only a few times. J is TRBJ2-7 and V is TRBV11-2; TRBD2 matches at 12 bases. V dropped 5 bases and J dropped 1; count of bases not matched to a gene: 12. Germline lookup yields CDR1 SGHAT and CDR2 FQNNGV. This CDR3 region has 18 residues. In DNA form, the CDR3 reads TGTGCCAGCAGCATCCGACTAGCGGGAGATGGGAGTTCCTACGAGCAGTACGTC. It encodes CASSIRLAGDGSSYEQYV.

This clonotype has at least ten counts. The V and J genes are TRBV4-1 and TRBJ1-1; 9 nucleotides agree with TRBD1. V trimming: 0 bases; J trimming: 7 bases; junction bases outside the gene matches: 6. The germline CDR1 and CDR2 sequences are MGHRA and YSYEKL. There are 15 residues in the CDR3. CDR3 DNA sequence: TGCGCCAGCAGCCAAGATCTACAGGGGGCCGGTGAAGCTTTCTTT. Amino acids: CASSQDLQGAGEAFF.

The chain is built from TRBV7-8 and TRBJ2-7, with TRBD2 matching over 14 bases. V trimming: 3 bases; J trimming: 6 bases; junction bases outside the gene matches: 10. The CDR3 loop spans 17 amino acids. In germline, CDR1 is SGHVS, CDR2 FQNEAQ. Here the CDR3 reads CASSLLVLGLAGVEQYF. DNA for the CDR3: TGTGCCAGCAGCTTGTTAGTGCTGGGACTAGCGGGAGTCGAGCAGTACTTC.

The sample holds many counts of this clonotype. The genes are TRBV24-1 and TRBJ1-2; D might be TRBD1 (5 bases). This CDR3 is 15 amino acids long. Looked up from germline, CDR1 is KGHDR and CDR2 is SFDVKD. V was cut by 0 bases and J by 4 bases, with 11 bases left in between. CDR3 sequence: CATSDLNSGIYGYTF. CDR3 sequence (DNA): TGTGCCACCAGTGATTTGAATTCAGGGATCTATGGCTACACCTTC.

The chain has TRBV7-3 and TRBJ2-2; 8 positions agree with TRBD2. Unmatched junction bases numbered 11, after V lost 5 bases and J lost 9 bases. The length of the CDR3 is 15 residues. Germline V gene data show CDR1 as SGHTA and CDR2 as FQGTGA. For the CDR3, the DNA is TGTGCCAGCAGCCGTACTAGCGGCCCCCTCAGGGAGCTGTTTTTT. Translation: CASSRTSGPLRELFF.

Many counts were recorded for this clonotype. The genes are TRBV6-1 and TRBJ1-3; D is unresolved. The CDR3 consists of 14 residues. Per the germline V gene, CDR1 is MNHNS and CDR2 is SASEGT. V lost 8 bases and J 1 base, leaving 12 bases between the germline ends. The CDR3 protein is CASGNRVSGNTIYF. CDR3 in DNA: TGTGCCAGCGGGAACAGAGTATCTGGAAACACCATATATTTT.

A few counts support this clonotype. The CDR3 is CASSPAGGIAGELFF. The CDR3 bases are TGTGCCAGCAGCCCAGCGGGAGGAATAGCCGGGGAGCTGTTTTTT. This chain links TRBV7-9 with TRBJ2-2; TRBD2 matches 9 bases. Trimming took 5 bases from V and 6 from J; bases not matched to a gene: 7. Germline loops: CDR1 SEHNR, CDR2 FQNEAQ (reference sequence). The CDR3 has 15 amino acids.

The V gene is TRBV6-6, the J gene TRBJ1-1; 7 positions agree with TRBD1. In germline, CDR1 is MNHNY, CDR2 SVGAGI (reference sequence). V lost 5 bases and J lost 0; bases outside the gene matches: 9. The CDR3 loop spans 16 amino acids. Here the CDR3 reads CASSLGQSMMNTEAFF. CDR3 DNA sequence: TGTGCCAGCAGTCTGGGACAGAGTATGATGAACACTGAAGCTTTCTTT.

There are a few counts of this clonotype. This chain connects TRBV18 to TRBJ1-1; no reliable D call. Germline V gene data show CDR1 as KGHSH and CDR2 as LQKENI. CDR3 length equals 13 residues. Trimming shortened V by 1 base and J by 8 bases, and 11 bases separated the two germline ends. The CDR3 DNA follows: TGTGCCAGCTCACCACGGACGGGAGACGAAGCTTTCTTT. This gives the protein CASSPRTGDEAFF.

Many counts were recorded for this clonotype. The chain joins TRBV28 to TRBJ2-5; D uncertain. V was shortened by 3 bases and J by 5 bases, with 4 bases between the two germline ends. Germline CDR1 reads MDHEN; CDR2 reads SYDVKM. The CDR3 is 11 amino acids. Here the CDR3 DNA reads TGTGCCAGCAGTTTTCGGGAGACCCAGTACTTC. This gives the protein CASSFRETQYF.